The next 18 T cell receptor beta chains were all read from a single sample in a study of spatial heterogeneity in lung cancer. The sample's time point: sample taken at primary tumor resection. TCRdb processed the 5' RACE reads anew with MiXCR; each CDR3 protein has one entry. The sample comprises tens of thousands of distinct CDR3 sequences, about 12% of which are singletons, and about two fifths rests with the top ten. The starting material was PBMCs, obtained at surgery. The receptor source for this set is a male donor with early-stage non-small cell lung cancer.

The chain is built from TRBV11-2 and TRBJ2-5; 7 nucleotides line up with TRBD2. CDR1 SGHAT and CDR2 FQNNGV come from the germline V gene. With 5 bases clipped from V and 4 bases from J, the junction kept 10 bases outside the gene matches. This CDR3 is 15 amino acids long. CDR3 coding DNA: TGTGCCAGCAGCCCCCAGACTAGCCGAGGAGAGACCCAGTACTTC. Protein: CASSPQTSRGETQYF.

The rearrangement links TRBV11-3 to TRBJ2-3; TRBD1 is a possible D gene (6 bases). V dropped 4 bases and J dropped 3 bases, with 17 bases sitting between them. Per germline, CDR1 SGHNT and CDR2 YENEEA. CDR3 length equals 16 residues. The CDR3 coding sequence is TGTGCCAGCAGCTCAAGTGTGGGGGCGAGAACAGATACGCAGTATTTT. Protein: CASSSSVGARTDTQYF.

The sample holds a few counts of this clonotype. This chain uses TRBV20-1 with TRBJ2-7; TRBD2 matches 10 bases. J gave up 3 bases and V 2 bases, and 4 bases lay outside the gene matches. CDR3 size: 14 residues. CDR1 and CDR2 (germline): DFQATT, SNEGSKA (reference sequence). The CDR3 loop is CSARTSGKNYEQYF. DNA for the CDR3: TGCAGTGCTAGAACTAGCGGGAAGAACTACGAGCAGTACTTC.

This clonotype appeared many times. The rearrangement uses TRBV28 and TRBJ2-7; a possible D gene is TRBD1 (5 bases). Trimming stripped 3 bases from V and 7 bases from J, with 10 bases between. The germline gives CDR1 MDHEN, CDR2 SYDVKM. The CDR3 length is 12 residues. The CDR3 loop is CASSLGPWEQYF. The CDR3 nucleotides are TGTGCCAGCAGTTTGGGGCCCTGGGAGCAGTACTTC. Filled out from reference TRBV28 and TRBJ2-7, the complete variable domain reads DVKVTQSSRYLVKRTGEKVFLECVQDMDHENMFWYRQDPGLGLRLIYFSYDVKMKEKGDIPEGYSVSREKKERFSLILESASTNQTSMYLCASSLGPWEQYFGPGTRLTVT.

This rearrangement joins TRBV7-2 to TRBJ2-3; 8 bases align to TRBD2. The CDR3 covers 15 residues. The germline V gene encodes CDR1 SGHTA and CDR2 FQGNSA. V dropped 5 bases and J dropped 2; count of bases not matched to a gene: 6. CDR3 loop: CASSPQRGYTDTQYF. The CDR3 bases are TGTGCCAGCAGCCCTCAGCGGGGGTACACAGATACGCAGTATTTT.

The chain employs TRBV27 and TRBJ2-2; D might be TRBD2 (6 bases). This CDR3 has 13 amino acids. The germline V gene has CDR1 MNHEY and CDR2 SMNVEV (reference sequence). V lost 4 bases to trimming and J lost 7 bases, with 10 bases between them. The chain's CDR3 is CASSSPAGGELFF. Written as DNA, the CDR3 is TGTGCCAGCAGTTCCCCAGCGGGCGGGGAGCTGTTTTTT.

This clonotype has just a few counts. This chain connects TRBV12-3 or TRBV12-4 to TRBJ1-4; no firm D call. Trimming shortened V by 3 bases and J by 6 bases, and 5 bases separated the two germline ends. The CDR3 has 12 residues. DNA of the CDR3: TGTGCCAGCAGTTTCCTGTATGAAAAACTGTTTTTT. Amino acids: CASSFLYEKLFF.

This clonotype was recorded a few times. The chain uses TRBV5-1 and TRBJ2-1, with D perhaps TRBD1 (7 bases). Germline V gene data show CDR1 as SGHRS and CDR2 as YFSETQ. With 4 bases removed from V and 7 bases from J, the gap between germline ends came to 15 bases. The CDR3 is 14 amino acids. The chain's CDR3 is CASSATSGGNEQFF. The CDR3, as DNA: TGCGCCAGCAGCGCCACGTCAGGGGGGAATGAGCAGTTCTTC.

The CDR3 nucleotides are TGTGCCTGGAGCCTGGACAGGGGTCTTCTTGAAGCTTTCTTT. Translation: CAWSLDRGLLEAFF. This sequence joins TRBV30 and TRBJ1-1; TRBD1 agrees at 9 bases. The CDR3 sequence is 14 residues long. Germline V gene sequence: CDR1 GTSNPN, CDR2 SVGIG (reference sequence). The trim removed 3 bases at V and 7 bases at J, leaving 9 bases unmatched.

The rearrangement uses TRBV6-5 and TRBJ2-1, with D hard to call. V lost 7 bases and J lost 8, with 9 bases in between. The germline V gene has CDR1 MNHEY and CDR2 SVGAGI. The CDR3 length is 11 residues. The chain's CDR3 is CASTERDEQFF. The DNA for the CDR3 is TGTGCCAGCACAGAAAGGGATGAGCAGTTCTTC.

This clonotype was observed at least ten times. The chain has TRBV6-2 or TRBV6-3 and TRBJ2-7; 7 bases align to TRBD1. From germline, CDR1 is MNHEY and CDR2 SVGEGT. The J segment lost 7 bases and the V segment lost 5 bases, leaving 2 bases of the junction unmatched. CDR3 length: 11 residues. CDR3 coding DNA: TGTGCCAGCAGTCCAGGGGGTGAGCAGTACTTC. This gives the protein CASSPGGEQYF.

Notes on this clonotype: A read error may be the cause here, since a much bigger clone is one base away. V and J are TRBV7-2 and TRBJ2-1; 10 nucleotides match TRBD2. There are 16 residues in the CDR3. Looked up from germline, CDR1 is SGHTA and CDR2 is FQGNSA. The DNA for the CDR3 is TGTGCCAGCAGCTTAAGACTAGCGGGTTCCTACAAAGAGCAGTTCTTC. Translated: CASSLRLAGSYKEQFF.

This clonotype was counted ten times or more. The chain carries TRBV9 and TRBJ1-2; TRBD1 might be the D (5 bases). The CDR3 is 14 amino acids. V was pared by 0 bases and J by 4 bases, with 10 bases between. Germline CDR1 SGDLS, CDR2 YYNGEE. The CDR3 is CASSVAGRAYGYTF. DNA for the CDR3: TGTGCCAGCAGCGTAGCCGGCAGGGCCTATGGCTACACCTTC.

The sample holds many counts of this clonotype. The chain joins TRBV5-1 to TRBJ2-3; no firm D call. Per the germline V gene, CDR1 is SGHRS and CDR2 is YFSETQ. The germline V and J ends were trimmed by 0 bases and 3 bases, with 2 bases remaining between them. The CDR3 consists of 12 residues. The CDR3 reads CASSLETDTQYF. CDR3 nucleotides: TGCGCCAGCAGCTTGGAGACAGATACGCAGTATTTT.

The sample holds many counts of this clonotype. This chain uses TRBV7-2 with TRBJ2-2, with a possible D match to TRBD2 (7 bases). This CDR3 has 16 amino acids. Between the trimmed V and J ends, which lost 3 bases and 0 bases, there was a span of 11 bases. The V gene's germline CDR1 is SGHTA and CDR2 FQGNSA. CDR3 region: CASSLSGGANTGELFF. CDR3 in DNA: TGTGCCAGCAGCTTGTCGGGGGGCGCGAACACCGGGGAGCTGTTTTTT.

This clonotype occurred a few times. This sequence joins TRBV27 and TRBJ2-7; 14 positions agree with TRBD2. Unmatched junction bases numbered 11, after V lost 5 bases and J lost 11 bases. Germline V gene lookup returns CDR1 MNHEY and CDR2 SMNVEV (reference sequence). The CDR3 covers 15 residues. The CDR3 sequence: CASSPYPGLAGEKYF. The CDR3 DNA reads TGTGCCAGCAGTCCGTACCCGGGACTAGCGGGAGAGAAGTACTTC.

The rearrangement uses TRBV5-1 and TRBJ2-1; TRBD2 aligns across 12 bases. V shed 2 bases, J shed 9 bases, and the junction held 9 bases outside the gene matches. This CDR3 contains 16 residues. Germline CDR1 is SGHRS and CDR2 is YFSETQ. The CDR3 coding sequence is TGCGCCAGCAGCTTTTTACCCGGACTAGCGGGGTCTGAGCAGTTCTTC. It translates to CASSFLPGLAGSEQFF.

This clonotype was observed many times. The chain carries TRBV5-5 and TRBJ1-1; the match to TRBD1 covers 8 bases. The germline gives CDR1 SGHKS, CDR2 YYEKEE (reference sequence). This CDR3 contains 14 residues. With 6 bases clipped from V and 1 base from J, the junction kept 5 bases outside the gene matches. The CDR3 DNA reads TGTGCCAGCACCCTGACAGGGGCGAACACTGAAGCTTTCTTT. As protein: CASTLTGANTEAFF.